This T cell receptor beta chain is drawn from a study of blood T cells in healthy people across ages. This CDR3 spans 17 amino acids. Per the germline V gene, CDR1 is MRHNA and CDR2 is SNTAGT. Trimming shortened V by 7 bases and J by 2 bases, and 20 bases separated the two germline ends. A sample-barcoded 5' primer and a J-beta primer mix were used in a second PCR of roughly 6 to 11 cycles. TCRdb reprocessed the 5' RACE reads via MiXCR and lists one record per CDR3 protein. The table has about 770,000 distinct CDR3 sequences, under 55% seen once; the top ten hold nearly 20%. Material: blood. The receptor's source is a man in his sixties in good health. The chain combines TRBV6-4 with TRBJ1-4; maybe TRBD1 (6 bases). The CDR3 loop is CASTDSYRESTNEKLFF. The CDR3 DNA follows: TGTGCCAGCACCGATAGCTACAGGGAGTCTACTAATGAAAAACTGTTTTTT.